Here is one T cell receptor beta chain with its context. This entry comes from a study of blood T cell repertoires in COVID-19. Study-level information: Samples came from the United States, Italy and Spain, spanning acute and convalescent COVID-19. The analysed material was cDNA or gDNA that came from T cells, B-cell-depleted T cells, or PBMCs.

Per the original methods: It was from reference gene primer amplification that nucleated cell counts were estimated. Libraries were prepared by immunoSEQ multiplex PCR; TCRdb keeps only in-frame clonotypes and omits some of them. That table supplies the V and J calls and clone size; D and trimming were determined from the DNA. The sample contains roughly 260,000 clones, more than 70% of which appear only once. J was trimmed by 0 bases and V by 0 bases; bases with no gene match: 15. The CDR3 is 21 amino acids. Germline V gives CDR1 LGHDT, CDR2 YNNKEL (reference sequence). This rearrangement joins TRBV3-1 (or the pseudogene TRBV3-2) to TRBJ2-2; TRBD1 aligns across 8 bases. The TCR comes from a young woman with acute or convalescent COVID-19. Specimen: peripheral blood. The CDR3 bases are TGTGCCAGCAGCCAAGAGTCGAATTGGACAGGGTTAAGATCGAACACCGGGGAGCTGTTTTTT. Encoded protein: CASSQESNWTGLRSNTGELFF.